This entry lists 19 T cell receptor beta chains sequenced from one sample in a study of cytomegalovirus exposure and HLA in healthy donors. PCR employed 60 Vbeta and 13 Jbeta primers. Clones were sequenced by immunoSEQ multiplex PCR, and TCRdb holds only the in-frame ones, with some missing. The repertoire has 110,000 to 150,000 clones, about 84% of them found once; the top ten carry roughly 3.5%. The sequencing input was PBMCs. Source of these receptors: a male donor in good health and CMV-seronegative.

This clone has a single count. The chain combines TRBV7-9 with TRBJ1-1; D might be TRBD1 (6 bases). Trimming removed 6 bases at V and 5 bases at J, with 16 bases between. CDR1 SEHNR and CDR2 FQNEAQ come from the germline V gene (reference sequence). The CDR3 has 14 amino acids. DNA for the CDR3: TGTGCCAGCAGTATCGTGGAAGACAGGACTGAAGCTTTCTTT. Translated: CASSIVEDRTEAFF.

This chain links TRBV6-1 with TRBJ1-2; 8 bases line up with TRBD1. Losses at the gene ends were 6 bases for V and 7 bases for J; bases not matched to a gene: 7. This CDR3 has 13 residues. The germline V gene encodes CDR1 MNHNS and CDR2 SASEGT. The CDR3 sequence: CASSQGAAGGYTF. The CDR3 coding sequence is TGTGCCAGCAGCCAGGGGGCCGCGGGTGGCTACACCTTC.

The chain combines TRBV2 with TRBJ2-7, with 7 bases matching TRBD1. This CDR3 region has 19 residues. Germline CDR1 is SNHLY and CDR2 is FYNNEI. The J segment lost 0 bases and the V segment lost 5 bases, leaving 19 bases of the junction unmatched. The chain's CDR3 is CASSPQARNRGDLSYEQYF. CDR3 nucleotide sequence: TGTGCCAGCAGTCCTCAGGCCCGGAACAGGGGAGACCTCTCCTACGAGCAGTACTTC.

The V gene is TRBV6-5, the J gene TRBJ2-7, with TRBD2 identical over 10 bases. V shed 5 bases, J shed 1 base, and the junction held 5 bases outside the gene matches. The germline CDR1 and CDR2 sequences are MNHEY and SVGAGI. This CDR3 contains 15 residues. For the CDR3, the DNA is TGTGCCAGCAGTATTCGGACTAGCGGATCCTACGAGCAGTACTTC. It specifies CASSIRTSGSYEQYF.

In nucleotides, the CDR3 is TGTGCCAGCAGTTTAAGTGGGGGGCGCAGACTAGCTCATGAGCAGTTCTTC. Protein sequence: CASSLSGGRRLAHEQFF. The chain recombines TRBV28 with TRBJ2-1; TRBD2 is a possible D gene (7 bases). The V and J ends lost 2 bases and 8 bases respectively, with 22 bases between them. Germline V lookup: CDR1 MDHEN, CDR2 SYDVKM. The CDR3 spans 17 residues.

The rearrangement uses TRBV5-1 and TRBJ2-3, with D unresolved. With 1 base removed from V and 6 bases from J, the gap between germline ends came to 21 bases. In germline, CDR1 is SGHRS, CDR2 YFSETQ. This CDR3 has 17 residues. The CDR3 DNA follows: TGCGCCAGCAGCTTGTTCTTCGGGTGGCCCGGGTGGGATACGCAGTATTTT. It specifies CASSLFFGWPGWDTQYF.

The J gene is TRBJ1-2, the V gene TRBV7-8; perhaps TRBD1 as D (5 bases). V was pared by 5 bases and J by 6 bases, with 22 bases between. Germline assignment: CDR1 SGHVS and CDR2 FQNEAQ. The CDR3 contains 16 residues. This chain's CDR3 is CASSPNPRRVTNGYTF. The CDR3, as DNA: TGTGCCAGCAGCCCGAACCCGCGCAGGGTGACGAATGGCTACACCTTC. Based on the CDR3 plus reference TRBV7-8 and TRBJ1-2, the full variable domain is GAGVSQSPRYKVAKRGQDVALRCDPISGHVSLFWYQQALGQGPEFLTYFQNEAQLDKSGLPSDRFFAERPEGSVSTLKIQRTQQEDSAVYLCASSPNPRRVTNGYTFGSGTRLTVV.

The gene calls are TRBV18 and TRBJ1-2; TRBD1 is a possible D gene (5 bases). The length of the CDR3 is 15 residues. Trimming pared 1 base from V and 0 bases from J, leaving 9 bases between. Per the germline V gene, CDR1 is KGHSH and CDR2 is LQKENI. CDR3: CASSPQGPSNYGYTF. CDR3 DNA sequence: TGTGCCAGCTCACCACAGGGGCCCTCTAACTATGGCTACACCTTC.

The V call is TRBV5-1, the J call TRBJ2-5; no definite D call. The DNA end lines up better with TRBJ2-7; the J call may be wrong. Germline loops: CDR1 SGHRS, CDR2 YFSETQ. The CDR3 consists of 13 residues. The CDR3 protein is CASSLAPSYEQYF. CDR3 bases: TGCGCCAGCAGCTTAGCTCCCTCCTACGAGCAGTACTTC.

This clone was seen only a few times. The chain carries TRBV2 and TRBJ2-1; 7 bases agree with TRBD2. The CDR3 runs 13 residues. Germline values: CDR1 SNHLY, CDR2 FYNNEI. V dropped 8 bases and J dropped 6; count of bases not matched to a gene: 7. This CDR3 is CASSLAPVNEQFF. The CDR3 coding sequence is TGTGCCAGCTCACTAGCGCCGGTCAATGAGCAGTTCTTC.

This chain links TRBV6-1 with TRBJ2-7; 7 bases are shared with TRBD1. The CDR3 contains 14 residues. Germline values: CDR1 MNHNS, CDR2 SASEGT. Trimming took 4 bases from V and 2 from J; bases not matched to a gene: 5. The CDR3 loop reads CASSVTGLAYEQYF. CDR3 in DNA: TGTGCCAGCAGTGTGACAGGGCTAGCCTACGAGCAGTACTTC.

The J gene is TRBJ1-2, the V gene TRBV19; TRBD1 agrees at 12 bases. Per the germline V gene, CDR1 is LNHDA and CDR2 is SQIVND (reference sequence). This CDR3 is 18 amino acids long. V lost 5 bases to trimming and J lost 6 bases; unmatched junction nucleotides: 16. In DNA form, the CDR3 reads TGTGCCAGTAGTGTATCCGGGACAGGGGGCGCCATGGGAAATGGCTACACCTTC. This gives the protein CASSVSGTGGAMGNGYTF.

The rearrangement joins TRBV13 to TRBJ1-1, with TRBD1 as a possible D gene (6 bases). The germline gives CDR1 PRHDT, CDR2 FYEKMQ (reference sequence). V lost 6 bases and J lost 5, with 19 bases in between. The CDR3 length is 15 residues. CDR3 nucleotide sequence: TGTGCCAGCAGATTAAGGGGGGGTGGAAGAACTGAAGCTTTCTTT. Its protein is CASRLRGGGRTEAFF.

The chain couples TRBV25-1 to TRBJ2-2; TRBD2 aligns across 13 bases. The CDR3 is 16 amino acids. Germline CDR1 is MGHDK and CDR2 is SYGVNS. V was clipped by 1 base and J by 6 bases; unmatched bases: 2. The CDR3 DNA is TGTGCCAGCAGTGAATTTACTAGCGGGGGGGCCGGGGAGCTGTTTTTT. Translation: CASSEFTSGGAGELFF.

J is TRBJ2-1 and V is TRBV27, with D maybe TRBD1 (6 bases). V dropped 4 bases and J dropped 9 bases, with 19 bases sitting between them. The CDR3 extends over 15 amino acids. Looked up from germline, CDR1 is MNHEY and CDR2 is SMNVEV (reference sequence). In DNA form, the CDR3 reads TGTGCCAGCAGTTCTCAGGGGCCGCGATTCGGTGAGCAGTTCTTC. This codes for CASSSQGPRFGEQFF.

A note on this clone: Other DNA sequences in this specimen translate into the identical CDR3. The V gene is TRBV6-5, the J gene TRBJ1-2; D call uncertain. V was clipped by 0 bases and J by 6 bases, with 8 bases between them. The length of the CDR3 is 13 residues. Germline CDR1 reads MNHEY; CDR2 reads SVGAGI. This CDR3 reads CASSYSGADGYTF. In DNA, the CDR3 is TGTGCCAGCAGTTACTCCGGCGCGGATGGCTACACCTTC.

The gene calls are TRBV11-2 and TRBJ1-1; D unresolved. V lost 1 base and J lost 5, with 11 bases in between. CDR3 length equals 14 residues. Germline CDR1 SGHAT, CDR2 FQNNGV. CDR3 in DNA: TGTGCCAGCAGCTTAGTCGAGAGTTCAACTGAAGCTTTCTTT. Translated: CASSLVESSTEAFF.

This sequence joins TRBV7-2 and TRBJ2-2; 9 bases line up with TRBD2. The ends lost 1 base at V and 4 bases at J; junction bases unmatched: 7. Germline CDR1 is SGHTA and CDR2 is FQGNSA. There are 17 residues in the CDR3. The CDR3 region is CASSLGPGLALTGELFF. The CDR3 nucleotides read TGTGCCAGCAGCTTAGGACCGGGACTAGCCCTCACCGGGGAGCTGTTTTTT. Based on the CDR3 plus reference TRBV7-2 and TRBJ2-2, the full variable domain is GAGVSQSPSNKVTEKGKDVELRCDPISGHTALYWYRQSLGQGLEFLIYFQGNSAPDKSGLPSDRFSAERTGGSVSTLTIQRTQQEDSAVYLCASSLGPGLALTGELFFGEGSRLTVL.

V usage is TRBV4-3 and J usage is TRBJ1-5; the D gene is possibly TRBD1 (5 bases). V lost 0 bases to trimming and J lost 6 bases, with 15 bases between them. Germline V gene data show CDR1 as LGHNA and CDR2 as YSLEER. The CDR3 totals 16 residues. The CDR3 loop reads CASSQDYDGQGQPQHF. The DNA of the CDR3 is TGCGCCAGCAGCCAAGATTACGACGGCCAGGGTCAGCCCCAGCATTTT.